This T cell receptor (beta chain) was sequenced in a study of memory CD4+ T cells and cytomegalovirus serostatus (dated by TCRdb to between 2018 and 2021). General notes on the study: The cohort included about 33 healthy adults from Belgium, of whom 9 were CMV seropositive and 24 were CMV seronegative. CD4+ memory TCRbeta repertoires of a Belgian cohort with known cytomegalovirus serostatus were sequenced in order to replicate a published TCR-based CMV serostatus classifier. What the work shows at the level of the full study, not this receptor alone: Only CD4+CD45RO+ memory cells were sequenced, unlike the original study, which covered naive and memory CD4+ and CD8+ populations. The results were interpreted as suggesting that the CMV-associated TCR signature is largely present in the CD4+ memory repertoire. Among the 160 or so previously reported CMV-associated TCRbeta sequences, approximately 70 showed up in the CD4+ memory repertoires, with each one found in between one and five individuals. A median bootstrapped AUC of about 0.95 with a 95% CI of 0.76-1.00 was achieved on the Belgian cohort by the original-framework classifier. For CMV serostatus prediction, a median bootstrapped AUC of approximately 0.95 was reached with the original framework, and a median bootstrapped AUC of about 0.9 was reached with a US-trained random forest.

Genomic DNA was extracted from sorted cells with the Quick-DNA Microprep Kit. Amplification of TCRbeta DNA was done with the immunoSEQ hsTCRbeta kit, following the protocol from the manufacturer. An Illumina MiSeq instrument was used to sequence the TCRbeta libraries. The study's own analysis went as follows. Removing out-of-frame sequences left 2,204,828 distinct TCRbeta sequences, an average of about 70,000 per individual. Two values were used to score each individual: the count of 164 previously reported CMV-associated TCRbeta sequences and the total count of productive distinct TCRbeta sequences. A beta-binomial model was reimplemented in Python, and scikit-learn random forests with default parameters were trained on data from the US cohort. Classifier performance on the Belgian cohort was summarized as median AUC with percentile confidence intervals calculated over 10,000 bootstrap iterations. In its TCRdb copy, this immuneACCESS table keeps in-frame sequences only and misses some clones. Where compared with another copy, unresolved V genes explain less than half of these, and the others have no known cause. V and J calls and clone size are copied from that table; D and trimming were computed from the DNA. This sample comprises some 65,000 clones, over 60% of them detected only once. Around 0.53% of the sample is held by the ten biggest clonotypes.

Single viable CD3+CD4+CD8-CD45RO+ cells were sorted as memory CD4+ T cells on a FACSAria II. CMV serostatus was assessed using a Roche Elecsys assay, by which serum IgG against CMV pp150, pp28, p38 and p52 was detected. After thawing, total CD4+ T cells were enriched by positive selection with CD4 magnetic microbeads. The samples came from a separate study whose specific focus was interrogating the CD4+ T cell memory repertoire. Peripheral blood mononuclear cells were isolated and cryopreserved according to standard operating procedures, and serum was stored at -80 degrees C. The staining used CD3-PerCP (BW264/56), CD4-APC (RPA-T4), CD45RO-PE (UCHT1) and CD8-Pacific Orange (3B5) antibodies, and Sytox blue was used to exclude non-viable cells. V loses 7 bases, J loses 0 bases, and the germline ends lie 15 bases apart. Including the terminal cysteine and phenylalanine, the CDR3 comprises 16 residues. Only the CDR3 DNA is retained, 48 bases long and in frame from the first base. CDR1 and CDR2 (WSHSY, SAAADI) derive from the germline V gene.

For this clone: Which antigen it targets is not known. Per-base qualities were not stored, and no clone one base away is much larger.

Input material: memory CD4+ T cells from blood. The origin of this receptor is an adult in good health and CMV-seronegative. Some clones in this sample may be carry-over from other donors' samples. The rearranged chain carries TRBV10-2 and TRBJ2-2, with the D segment identity uncertain. The DNA sequence follows: TGCGCCAGCACTTCGAGAGGCGGATCGAACACCGGGGAGCTGTTTTTT. This gives the protein CASTSRGGSNTGELFF.